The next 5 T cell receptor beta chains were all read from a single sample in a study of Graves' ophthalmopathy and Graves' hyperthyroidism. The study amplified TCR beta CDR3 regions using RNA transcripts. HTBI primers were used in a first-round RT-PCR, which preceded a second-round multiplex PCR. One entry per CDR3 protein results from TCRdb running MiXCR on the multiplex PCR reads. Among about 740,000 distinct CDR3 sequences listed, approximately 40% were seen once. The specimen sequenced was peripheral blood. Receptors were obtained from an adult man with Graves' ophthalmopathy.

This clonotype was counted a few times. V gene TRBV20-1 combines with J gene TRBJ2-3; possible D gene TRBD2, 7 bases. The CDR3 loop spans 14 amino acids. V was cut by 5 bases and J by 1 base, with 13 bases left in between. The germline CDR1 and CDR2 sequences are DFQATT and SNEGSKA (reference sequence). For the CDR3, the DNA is TGCAGTGCTCACGGGGGGCGGGGCACAGATACGCAGTATTTT. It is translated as CSAHGGRGTDTQYF.

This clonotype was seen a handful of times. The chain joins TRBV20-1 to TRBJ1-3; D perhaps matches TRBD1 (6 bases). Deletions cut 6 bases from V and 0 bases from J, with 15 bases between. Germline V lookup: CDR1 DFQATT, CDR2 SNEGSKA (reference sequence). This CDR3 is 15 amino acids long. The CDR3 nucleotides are TGCAGTGCATCGATACAGGGACTCTCTGGAAACACCATATATTTT. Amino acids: CSASIQGLSGNTIYF.

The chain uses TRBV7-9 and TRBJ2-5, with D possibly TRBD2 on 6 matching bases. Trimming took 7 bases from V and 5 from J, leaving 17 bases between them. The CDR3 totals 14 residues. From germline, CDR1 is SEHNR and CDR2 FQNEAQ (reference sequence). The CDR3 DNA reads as TGTGCCAGCATTTTAGCGGATGCTGGGGAGACCCAGTACTTC. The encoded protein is CASILADAGETQYF.

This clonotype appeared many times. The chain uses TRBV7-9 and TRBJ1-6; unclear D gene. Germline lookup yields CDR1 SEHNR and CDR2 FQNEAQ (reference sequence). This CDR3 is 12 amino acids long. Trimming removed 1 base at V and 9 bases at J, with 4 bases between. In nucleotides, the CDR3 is TGTGCCAGCAGCTTAGAAAGTTCACCCCTCCACTTT. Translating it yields CASSLESSPLHF.

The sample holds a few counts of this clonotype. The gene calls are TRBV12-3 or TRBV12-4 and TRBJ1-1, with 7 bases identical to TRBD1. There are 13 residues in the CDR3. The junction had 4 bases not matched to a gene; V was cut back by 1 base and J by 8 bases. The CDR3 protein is CASSLEGANEAFF. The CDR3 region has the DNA TGTGCCAGCAGTTTAGAGGGGGCGAACGAAGCTTTCTTT.